The 17 T cell receptor beta chains below come from one sample, sequenced in a study of technical replicates of blood from a few donors. Data came from immunoSEQ multiplex PCR; TCRdb stores just in-frame clones and leaves some out. The repertoire holds roughly 71,000 clones, roughly 92% seen once, with roughly 0.4% in the top ten. Source material: T cells isolated from PBMCs. The receptor set was obtained from a human donor in good health.

This clone was seen a single time. The chain joins TRBV7-8 to TRBJ2-1; no definite D call. V was clipped by 2 bases and J by 6 bases, with 8 bases between them. The length of the CDR3 is 13 residues. Germline loops: CDR1 SGHVS, CDR2 FQNEAQ. CDR3 in amino acids: CASSLSVINEQFF. The CDR3 DNA reads TGTGCCAGCAGCTTATCGGTAATCAATGAGCAGTTCTTC.

The gene calls are TRBV9 and TRBJ1-2; possibly TRBD1 for D (5 bases). V lost 4 bases, J lost 3 bases, and 16 bases lay in between. The CDR3 consists of 15 residues. Germline CDR1 and CDR2: SGDLS and YYNGEE. The CDR3: CASSPLIRGDYGYTF. The DNA of the CDR3 is TGTGCCAGCAGCCCTCTGATCCGGGGGGACTATGGCTACACCTTC.

The chain combines TRBV6-1 with TRBJ2-1; TRBD2 agrees at 7 bases. In germline, CDR1 is MNHNS, CDR2 SASEGT. The V gene end was trimmed by 1 base and the J gene end by 0 bases; junction bases not matched to a gene: 9. There are 18 residues in the CDR3. The CDR3 reads CASSEVSPGLTSYNEQFF. CDR3 sequence (DNA): TGTGCCAGCAGTGAAGTTTCACCGGGACTAACCTCCTACAATGAGCAGTTCTTC.

V is TRBV5-6 and J is TRBJ2-5, with 13 nucleotides matching TRBD2. V was clipped by 5 bases and J by 4 bases; unmatched bases: 8. The CDR3 consists of 16 residues. Germline CDR1 SGHDT, CDR2 YYEEEE. The chain's CDR3 is CASSYGLAGVRETQYF. DNA of the CDR3: TGTGCCAGCAGTTATGGACTAGCGGGAGTTAGAGAGACCCAGTACTTC.

The chain couples TRBV7-2 to TRBJ2-1; 8 nucleotides agree with TRBD2. V was clipped by 6 bases and J by 2 bases; unmatched bases: 6. This CDR3 is 15 amino acids long. Germline-derived CDR1 and CDR2 are SGHTA and FQGNSA. CDR3 nucleotides: TGTGCCAGCAGTCCGGGCGGGGGGCCCTACAATGAGCAGTTCTTC. Translation gives CASSPGGGPYNEQFF.

This chain connects TRBV2 to TRBJ2-7; perhaps TRBD1 as D (5 bases). This CDR3 region has 12 residues. Per germline, CDR1 SNHLY and CDR2 FYNNEI. Between the trimmed V and J ends, which lost 6 bases and 1 base, there was a span of 7 bases. CDR3: CASRTESYEQYF. The CDR3, as DNA: TGTGCCAGCAGGACAGAATCCTACGAGCAGTACTTC.

The chain couples TRBV7-2 to TRBJ1-1; D is unclear. CDR3 length: 16 residues. V was shortened by 0 bases and J by 0 bases, with 11 bases between the two germline ends. Germline lookup yields CDR1 SGHTA and CDR2 FQGNSA. The CDR3 bases are TGTGCCAGCAGCTTAGCGTGGCGGGAAATGAACACTGAAGCTTTCTTT. It is translated as CASSLAWREMNTEAFF.

There are a few counts of this clone. V and J are TRBV11-3 and TRBJ1-1; D is undetermined. The CDR3 is 12 residues long. V was clipped by 5 bases and J by 10 bases, with 14 bases between them. Germline V lookup: CDR1 SGHNT, CDR2 YENEEA. The CDR3 region has the DNA TGTGCCAGCAGCCCCGGGTTGGAGCTAGCTTTCTTT. Protein: CASSPGLELAFF.

The chain is built from TRBV4-2 and TRBJ2-5; 7 bases align to TRBD1. Germline V CDR1 and CDR2: LGHNA, YNFKEQ. J gave up 1 base and V 4 bases, and 3 bases lay outside the gene matches. The CDR3 length is 14 residues. The CDR3 region is CASSPGDSQETQYF. The CDR3, as DNA: TGTGCCAGCAGCCCCGGGGACAGCCAAGAGACCCAGTACTTC.

This chain connects TRBV6-1 to TRBJ1-1; 9 bases are shared with TRBD1. Germline V gene data show CDR1 as MNHNS and CDR2 as SASEGT. The CDR3 has 15 amino acids. V trimming: 5 bases; J trimming: 4 bases; junction bases outside the gene matches: 8. CDR3 residues: CASSPRDRAATEAFF. As DNA, the CDR3 is TGTGCCAGCAGTCCCCGGGACAGGGCTGCCACTGAAGCTTTCTTT.

This sequence joins TRBV15 and TRBJ2-7; 7 bases map to TRBD1. The CDR3 has 14 residues. Trimming cost V 0 bases and J 6 bases; bases outside gene matches: 5. Germline V CDR1 and CDR2: LNHNV, YYDKDF (reference sequence). The CDR3 loop is CATSRDVDRAEQYF. In DNA, the CDR3 is TGTGCCACCAGCAGAGATGTAGACAGGGCCGAGCAGTACTTC.

The rearrangement joins TRBV6-6 to TRBJ2-1; D is possibly TRBD2 (6 bases). V lost 2 bases and J 7 bases, leaving 12 bases between the germline ends. The CDR3 sequence is 14 residues long. Germline values: CDR1 MNHNY, CDR2 SVGAGI (reference sequence). The CDR3 DNA reads as TGTGCCAGCAGTTACCCTGGGGAGGTTAATGAGCAGTTCTTC. This translates into CASSYPGEVNEQFF.

The rearrangement joins TRBV5-8 to TRBJ2-5, with D possibly TRBD1 on 6 matching bases. There are 15 residues in the CDR3. V lost 1 base and J 0 bases, leaving 10 bases between the germline ends. CDR1 SGHTS and CDR2 YDEGEE come from the germline V gene. As DNA, the CDR3 is TGTGCCAGCAGCTTGCCATCAGGGGACCAAGAGACCCAGTACTTC. This translates into CASSLPSGDQETQYF.

This rearrangement joins TRBV28 to TRBJ1-2, with 7 positions matching TRBD1. Trimming took 6 bases from V and 4 from J; bases not matched to a gene: 5. The CDR3 runs 13 residues. Germline V gene data show CDR1 as MDHEN and CDR2 as SYDVKM. As DNA, the CDR3 is TGTGCCAGCAGAGGACAGGAGATCTATGGCTACACCTTC. It encodes CASRGQEIYGYTF.

This clone was found once. The chain employs TRBV25-1 and TRBJ2-3, with 9 nucleotides matching TRBD1. The CDR3 contains 15 residues. In germline, CDR1 is MGHDK, CDR2 SYGVNS. Trimming removed 6 bases from V and 2 bases from J; junction bases left unmatched: 6. This CDR3 is CASSRRDRDTDTQYF. The CDR3 coding sequence is TGTGCCAGCAGCCGACGGGACAGGGACACAGATACGCAGTATTTT.

The chain carries TRBV19 and TRBJ1-4; TRBD1 is a possible D gene (5 bases). Germline CDR1 is LNHDA and CDR2 is SQIVND (reference sequence). Trimming took off 9 bases at V and 5 bases at J, with 13 bases between the two ends. This CDR3 contains 13 residues. The CDR3 coding sequence is TGTGCCAGCTCCCAGGGAAGGAATGAAAAACTGTTTTTT. It specifies CASSQGRNEKLFF.

This chain connects TRBV5-4 to TRBJ2-7; 7 nucleotides align to TRBD2. The CDR3 is made up of 15 amino acids. V lost 1 base, J lost 2 bases, and 6 bases stayed unmatched. Germline CDR1 SGHNT, CDR2 YYREEE (reference sequence). The CDR3 loop reads CASSLSLAVAYEQYF. In DNA, the CDR3 is TGTGCCAGCAGCTTGAGCCTAGCGGTTGCCTACGAGCAGTACTTC.